This T cell receptor (beta chain) was sequenced in a study of blood T cell repertoires in COVID-19. Study as a whole: Both acute and convalescent COVID-19 samples were obtained from the United States, Italy and Spain.

In the authors' methods: Estimates of nucleated cell counts were drawn from the amplification of reference gene primers. Sequenced by immunoSEQ multiplex PCR; TCRdb stores in-frame clones only, minus some. V, J and clone size derive from that table, while D and trimming were established from the DNA sequence. The repertoire holds some 180,000 clones, with 80% as singletons. Participants were aged roughly 18 to 90 years, lived in 24 US areas, and enrolled virtually. Cohorts were assigned according to the clinical history that participants reported. V was clipped by 4 bases and J by 2 bases, with 13 bases between them. Germline CDR1 SGHTA, CDR2 FQGTGA. The CDR3 length is 15 residues.

V is TRBV7-3 and J is TRBJ2-3; possibly TRBD2 for D (5 bases). This receptor was obtained from a man aged 55 to 70 who had been exposed to COVID-19. The sample comprised PBMCs or T cells enriched from blood (not recorded which). The CDR3 reads CASSSQPGFTDTQYF. The CDR3 DNA reads TGTGCCAGCAGCTCCCAGCCGGGATTCACAGATACGCAGTATTTT. Full variable domain (rest looked up from reference TRBV7-3 and TRBJ2-3): GAGVSQTPSNKVTEKGKYVELRCDPISGHTALYWYRQSLGQGPEFLIYFQGTGAADDSGLPNDRFFAVRPEGSVSTLKIQRTERGDSAVYLCASSSQPGFTDTQYFGPGTRLTVL.